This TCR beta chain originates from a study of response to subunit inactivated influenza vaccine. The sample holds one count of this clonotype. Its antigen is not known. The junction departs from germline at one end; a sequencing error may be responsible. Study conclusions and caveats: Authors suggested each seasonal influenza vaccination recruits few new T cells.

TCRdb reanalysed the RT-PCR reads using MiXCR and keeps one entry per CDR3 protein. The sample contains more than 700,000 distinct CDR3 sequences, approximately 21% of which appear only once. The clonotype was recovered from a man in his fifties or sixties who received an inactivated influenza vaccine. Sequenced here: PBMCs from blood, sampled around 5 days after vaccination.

CDR3 sequence reads: CASSTGTTTQAANF. The CDR3 region has the DNA TGTGCCAGTAGTACCGGGACTACTACCCAAGCTGCGAATTTT. The chain recombines TRBV19 with TRBJ2-3; TRBD2 matches 7 bases. This CDR3 is 14 amino acids long. Germline loops: CDR1 LNHDA, CDR2 SQIVND (reference sequence).